This passage covers 29 T cell receptor beta chains from one sample sequenced in a study of shared clonotypes between healthy human individuals. Assay: immunoSEQ multiplex PCR; the TCRdb copy retains only in-frame clones and omits some. The sample includes millions of clones, just over 90% of them seen just once. The specimen was naive CD4+ T cells sorted from blood. Subset: CD45RA+ positively selected. Receptors were obtained from a man aged 18 to 30 in good health.

The chain employs TRBV6-5 and TRBJ1-1, with TRBD1 matching 9 bases. The germline CDR1 and CDR2 sequences are MNHEY and SVGAGI. V shed 8 bases and J 1 base; nucleotides not matched to a gene: 8. This CDR3 is built from 15 residues. The CDR3 coding sequence is TGTGCCAGCCAGGGACAGGGCTTTTCGAACACTGAAGCTTTCTTT. It is translated as CASQGQGFSNTEAFF.

The chain joins TRBV19 to TRBJ2-7; TRBD1 matches 8 bases. Per the germline V gene, CDR1 is LNHDA and CDR2 is SQIVND (reference sequence). V was clipped by 10 bases and J by 5 bases; unmatched bases: 13. The CDR3 covers 14 residues. For the CDR3, the DNA is TGTGCCACCACGCCACAGAGACAGGGGAACGAGCAGTACTTC. This translates into CATTPQRQGNEQYF.

The chain recombines TRBV5-1 with TRBJ2-7; D is uncertain. The CDR3 is 14 residues long. Germline-derived CDR1 and CDR2 are SGHRS and YFSETQ. The germline V and J ends were trimmed by 0 bases and 5 bases, with 12 bases remaining between them. CDR3: CASSLEGGENEQYF. The CDR3 DNA is TGCGCCAGCAGCTTGGAGGGTGGGGAAAACGAGCAGTACTTC. The full variable domain, with the rest looked up from reference TRBV5-1 and TRBJ2-7, is KAGVTQTPRYLIKTRGQQVTLSCSPISGHRSVSWYQQTPGQGLQFLFEYFSETQRNKGNFPGRFSGRQFSNSRSEMNVSTLELGDSALYLCASSLEGGENEQYFGPGTRLTVT.

As regards this clone: This sample includes further DNA sequences coding for the same CDR3. This sequence joins TRBV4-1 and TRBJ2-7; 9 bases fit TRBD1. Germline CDR1 is MGHRA and CDR2 is YSYEKL. The CDR3 is 15 residues long. With 1 base clipped from V and 2 bases from J, the junction kept 3 bases outside the gene matches. The CDR3 protein is CASSQVGTGPYEQYF. Written as DNA, the CDR3 is TGCGCCAGCAGCCAAGTAGGGACAGGGCCCTACGAGCAGTACTTC.

There are a few counts of this clone. This CDR3 is CASIDRAGYGYTF. The CDR3 nucleotides are TGTGCCAGCATCGACAGGGCGGGCTATGGCTACACCTTC. This sequence joins TRBV2 and TRBJ1-2; 7 nucleotides match TRBD1. CDR3 length: 13 residues. Trimming at V came to 7 bases and at J to 4 bases, leaving 6 bases not matched to a gene. In germline, CDR1 is SNHLY, CDR2 FYNNEI.

This chain joins TRBV10-2 and TRBJ1-2; TRBD1 matches at 7 bases. With 0 bases clipped from V and 4 bases from J, the junction kept 11 bases outside the gene matches. There are 17 residues in the CDR3. Germline values: CDR1 WSHSY, CDR2 SAAADI. CDR3 nucleotide sequence: TGCGCCAGCAGTGAGTCCGCGGGCAGGGGGTCTCTCTATGGCTACACCTTC. The encoded protein is CASSESAGRGSLYGYTF.

The rearrangement joins TRBV18 to TRBJ2-7; D might be TRBD2 (6 bases). Germline-derived CDR1 and CDR2 are KGHSH and LQKENI. Trimming removed 2 bases from V and 6 bases from J, with 17 bases in between. CDR3 length equals 15 residues. The chain's CDR3 is CASSPKHVGGREQYF. The DNA of the CDR3 is TGTGCCAGCTCACCAAAACATGTGGGGGGACGCGAGCAGTACTTC.

This chain joins TRBV11-2 and TRBJ2-1; D gene ambiguous. CDR1 is SGHAT and CDR2 is FQNNGV in the germline V gene. This CDR3 is built from 14 residues. Trimming removed 2 bases at V and 5 bases at J, with 10 bases between. The CDR3 DNA sequence: TGTGCCAGCAGCTTAAGGACGGACCACAATGAGCAGTTCTTC. It encodes CASSLRTDHNEQFF.

In its sample, this clone was seen once. This chain links TRBV5-5 with TRBJ2-7, with D possibly matching TRBD2 (7 bases). Trimming pared 6 bases from V and 2 bases from J, leaving 18 bases between. The germline gives CDR1 SGHKS, CDR2 YYEKEE (reference sequence). CDR3 length: 15 amino acids. CDR3 nucleotide sequence: TGTGCCAGCACCGTGGGAGGGAAGGGGGCCTACGAGCAGTACTTC. It specifies CASTVGGKGAYEQYF. The complete variable domain, with remaining parts taken from reference TRBV5-5 and TRBJ2-7, reads DAGVTQSPTHLIKTRGQQVTLRCSPISGHKSVSWYQQVLGQGPQFIFQYYEKEERGRGNFPDRFSARQFPNYSSELNVNALLLGDSALYLCASTVGGKGAYEQYFGPGTRLTVT.

The gene calls are TRBV19 and TRBJ1-5; D is unclear. This CDR3 has 14 amino acids. Germline-derived CDR1 and CDR2 are LNHDA and SQIVND (reference sequence). The V end was cut by 4 bases, the J end by 3 bases, with 10 bases between. In nucleotides, the CDR3 is TGTGCCAGTAGTACGACCCCCCCCAATCAGCCCCAGCATTTT. Protein sequence: CASSTTPPNQPQHF.

The chain links TRBV10-3 to TRBJ1-4; D gene uncertain. The V and J ends lost 4 bases and 6 bases respectively, with 15 bases between them. The CDR3 extends over 15 amino acids. Germline CDR1 is ENHRY and CDR2 is SYGVKD. As DNA, the CDR3 is TGTGCCATCAGTGCTTCCCCGGCAGGCGATGAAAAACTGTTTTTT. It yields the protein CAISASPAGDEKLFF.

The V gene is TRBV11-2, the J gene TRBJ2-7; weak D call: TRBD1 (5 bases). Germline CDR1 reads SGHAT; CDR2 reads FQNNGV. Trimming stripped 1 base from V and 5 bases from J, with 15 bases between. This CDR3 has 15 residues. The CDR3 here is CASSLGRQFGDEQYF. The CDR3, as DNA: TGTGCCAGCAGCTTAGGGAGACAGTTCGGCGACGAGCAGTACTTC.

This rearrangement joins TRBV9 to TRBJ1-6; D might be TRBD1 (5 bases). Germline CDR1 and CDR2: SGDLS and YYNGEE. The CDR3 covers 12 residues. V was pared by 5 bases and J by 9 bases, with 9 bases between. CDR3 sequence reads: CASRGEISPLHF. The DNA for the CDR3 is TGTGCCAGCAGGGGGGAAATTTCACCCCTCCACTTT.

The V gene is TRBV19, the J gene TRBJ2-4; 11 bases match TRBD1. V shed 0 bases, J shed 6 bases, and the junction held 7 bases outside the gene matches. This CDR3 is built from 17 residues. Germline V lookup: CDR1 LNHDA, CDR2 SQIVND (reference sequence). The chain's CDR3 is CASSIEGTGGRINIQYF. The CDR3 bases are TGTGCCAGTAGTATAGAAGGGACAGGGGGGAGGATAAACATTCAGTACTTC.

The V call is TRBV5-5, the J call TRBJ1-5; no definite D call. Trimming left V 0 bases short and J 3 bases short, with 7 bases between. Germline CDR1 is SGHKS and CDR2 is YYEKEE (reference sequence). The CDR3 sequence is 14 residues long. The CDR3 region is CASSLGADNQPQHF. In DNA form, the CDR3 reads TGTGCCAGCAGCTTGGGGGCAGACAATCAGCCCCAGCATTTT.

This rearrangement joins TRBV30 to TRBJ2-1; D remains ambiguous. The V and J ends lost 3 bases and 3 bases respectively, with 6 bases between them. The CDR3 extends over 12 amino acids. CDR1 is GTSNPN, CDR2 SVGIG, per germline (reference sequence). The CDR3 loop is CAWRGNYNEQFF. In DNA, the CDR3 is TGTGCCTGGAGGGGAAACTACAATGAGCAGTTCTTC.

This chain joins TRBV9 and TRBJ2-1; maybe TRBD2 (6 bases). CDR1 is SGDLS and CDR2 is YYNGEE in the germline V gene. The CDR3 sequence is 14 residues long. V was pared by 0 bases and J by 9 bases, with 13 bases between. In DNA, the CDR3 is TGTGCCAGCAGCGTAGACCTCTCCGGGGGTGAGCAGTTCTTC. It is translated as CASSVDLSGGEQFF.

The chain is built from TRBV29-1 and TRBJ2-4, with 7 bases identical to TRBD2. This CDR3 region has 16 residues. J gave up 3 bases and V 4 bases, and 12 bases lay outside the gene matches. Looked up from germline, CDR1 is SQVTM and CDR2 is ANQGSEA. The CDR3 DNA is TGCAGCGTTGCGAACCTAGCGGAGGTAGACAAAAACATTCAGTACTTC. Amino acids: CSVANLAEVDKNIQYF.

CDR3 residues: CAISARQGQETQYF. The CDR3, as DNA: TGTGCCATCAGTGCCCGACAGGGACAAGAGACCCAGTACTTC. V usage is TRBV10-3 and J usage is TRBJ2-5; the match to TRBD1 covers 7 bases. This CDR3 has 14 amino acids. V trimming: 4 bases; J trimming: 2 bases; junction bases outside the gene matches: 4. Per germline, CDR1 ENHRY and CDR2 SYGVKD.

In this sample, this clone turned up a few times. The rearrangement joins TRBV10-1 to TRBJ2-7, with unresolved D. This CDR3 has 14 residues. Germline assignment: CDR1 WNHNN and CDR2 SYGVQD (reference sequence). Trimming cost V 0 bases and J 7 bases, with 13 bases left between them. CDR3 bases: TGCGCCAGCAGTGAGTCTTGGAACTCCCGGGAGCAGTACTTC. It encodes CASSESWNSREQYF.

The chain links TRBV5-1 to TRBJ2-3; 10 positions agree with TRBD2. The CDR3 contains 16 residues. Trimming at V came to 0 bases and at J to 6 bases, leaving 7 bases not matched to a gene. Per the germline V gene, CDR1 is SGHRS and CDR2 is YFSETQ. CDR3 in DNA: TGCGCCAGCAGCTTGGCAGCGGGGGGGCTCTTGGATACGCAGTATTTT. Translation gives CASSLAAGGLLDTQYF.

The V call is TRBV7-2, the J call TRBJ2-1; no firm D call. This CDR3 has 15 amino acids. Germline lookup yields CDR1 SGHTA and CDR2 FQGNSA. Trimming took 6 bases from V and 5 from J, leaving 17 bases between them. The CDR3 bases are TGTGCCAGCAGTTTAAGTTCCTTCGGAAACAATGAGCAGTTCTTC. Encoded protein: CASSLSSFGNNEQFF.

This clone came up a few times. V is TRBV19 and J is TRBJ1-5; D gene unclear. The germline CDR1 and CDR2 sequences are LNHDA and SQIVND (reference sequence). This CDR3 has 14 amino acids. The V end was cut by 2 bases, the J end by 4 bases, with 9 bases between. The DNA for the CDR3 is TGTGCCAGTAGTATACAACCGGGGAATCAGCCCCAGCATTTT. The encoded protein is CASSIQPGNQPQHF.

This clone was counted between two and nine times. This sequence joins TRBV2 and TRBJ1-1; D not certain. The germline V and J ends were trimmed by 6 bases and 1 base, with 9 bases remaining between them. The germline V gene has CDR1 SNHLY and CDR2 FYNNEI. This CDR3 has 13 residues. The CDR3 protein is CASRREGNTEAFF. CDR3 sequence (DNA): TGTGCCAGCAGACGAGAAGGGAACACTGAAGCTTTCTTT. The full variable domain, its missing parts supplied by reference TRBV2 and TRBJ1-1, is EPEVTQTPSHQVTQMGQEVILRCVPISNHLYFYWYRQILGQKVEFLVSFYNNEISEKSEIFDDQFSVERPDGSNFTLKIRSTKLEDSAMYFCASRREGNTEAFFGQGTRLTVV.

V and J are TRBV19 and TRBJ2-5; 7 bases agree with TRBD1. V dropped 4 bases and J dropped 3; count of bases not matched to a gene: 5. Germline V gene data show CDR1 as LNHDA and CDR2 as SQIVND (reference sequence). The CDR3 is 14 residues long. In nucleotides, the CDR3 is TGTGCCAGTAGTAACCAACAGGGGAAAGAGACCCAGTACTTC. It specifies CASSNQQGKETQYF.

The chain joins TRBV28 to TRBJ1-3; D is ambiguous. The germline V gene encodes CDR1 MDHEN and CDR2 SYDVKM. The CDR3 totals 15 residues. V was shortened by 7 bases and J by 4 bases, with 17 bases between the two germline ends. In DNA, the CDR3 is TGTGCCAGCACTCAATTTGCGGGTGGCGGAAACACCATATATTTT. This translates into CASTQFAGGGNTIYF.

Points on this clone: Within the sample, other DNA sequences also encode this same CDR3. The chain links TRBV5-1 to TRBJ2-1, with D perhaps TRBD1 or TRBD2 (5 bases each). With 2 bases removed from V and 0 bases from J, the gap between germline ends came to 9 bases. The length of the CDR3 is 15 residues. In germline, CDR1 is SGHRS, CDR2 YFSETQ. In DNA form, the CDR3 reads TGCGCCAGCAGCTTCGAGGGGAGCTCCTACAATGAGCAGTTCTTC. Its translation is CASSFEGSSYNEQFF.

This rearrangement joins TRBV27 to TRBJ2-5; the D gene is possibly TRBD2 (6 bases). The V end lost 6 bases, the J end lost 1 base, and 12 bases lay between the germline ends. Germline CDR1 MNHEY, CDR2 SMNVEV (reference sequence). The CDR3 is made up of 14 amino acids. CDR3 region: CASSNSGTQETQYF. CDR3 DNA sequence: TGTGCCAGCAGCAATAGCGGAACCCAAGAGACCCAGTACTTC.

The chain carries TRBV10-3 and TRBJ1-4, with 7 bases that match TRBD1. Germline assignment: CDR1 ENHRY and CDR2 SYGVKD. Germline trimming cut 5 bases from V and 3 bases from J; bases unmatched to any gene: 3. This CDR3 has 14 amino acids. CDR3 coding DNA: TGTGCCATCAGTAAGGGGGCGCCTAATGAAAAACTGTTTTTT. Encoded protein: CAISKGAPNEKLFF.